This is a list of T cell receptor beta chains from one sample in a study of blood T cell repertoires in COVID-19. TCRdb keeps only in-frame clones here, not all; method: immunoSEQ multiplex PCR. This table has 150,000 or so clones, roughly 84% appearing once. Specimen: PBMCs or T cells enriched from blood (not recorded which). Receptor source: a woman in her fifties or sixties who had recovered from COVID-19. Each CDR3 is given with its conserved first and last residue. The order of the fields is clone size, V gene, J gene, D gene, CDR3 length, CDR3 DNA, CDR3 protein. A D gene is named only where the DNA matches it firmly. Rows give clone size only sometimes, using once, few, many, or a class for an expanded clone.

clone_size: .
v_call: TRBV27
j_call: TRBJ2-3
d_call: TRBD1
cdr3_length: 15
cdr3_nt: TGTGCCAGCAGTGGAGGGACAGGGATGGCAGATACGCAGTATTTT
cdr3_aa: CASSGGTGMADTQYF

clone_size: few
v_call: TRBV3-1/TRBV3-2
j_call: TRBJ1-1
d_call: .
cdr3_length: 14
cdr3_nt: TGTGCCAGCAGCCAGGACGGGGGGGGCACTGAAGCTTTCTTT
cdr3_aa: CASSQDGGGTEAFF

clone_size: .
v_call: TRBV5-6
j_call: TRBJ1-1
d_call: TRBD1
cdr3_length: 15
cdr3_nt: TGTGCCAGCAGCTGGAACGACAGGGATTTCACTGAAGCTTTCTTT
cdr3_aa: CASSWNDRDFTEAFF

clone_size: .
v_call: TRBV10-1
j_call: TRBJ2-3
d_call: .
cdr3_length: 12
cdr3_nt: TGCGCCAGCAGTGAGGGAGAAGACACGCAGTATTTT
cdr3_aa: CASSEGEDTQYF

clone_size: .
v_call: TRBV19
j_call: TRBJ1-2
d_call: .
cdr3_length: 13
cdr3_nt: TGTGCCACCACTTTCGGAGCTAACTATGGCTACACCTTC
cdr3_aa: CATTFGANYGYTF

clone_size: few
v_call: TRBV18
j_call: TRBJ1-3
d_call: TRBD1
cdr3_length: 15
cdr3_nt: TGTGCCAGCTCACCTCGACAGGGCTCTGGAAACACCATATATTTT
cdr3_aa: CASSPRQGSGNTIYF

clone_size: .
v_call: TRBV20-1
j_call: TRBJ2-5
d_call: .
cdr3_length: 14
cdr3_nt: TGCAGTGCTAGTGGTTACGGGAGCGAAGAGACCCAGTACTTC
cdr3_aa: CSASGYGSEETQYF

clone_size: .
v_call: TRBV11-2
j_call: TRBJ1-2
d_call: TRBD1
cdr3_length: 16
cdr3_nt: TGTGCCAGCAGCTCAGATCCCGGACAGGGCCACTATGGCTACACCTTC
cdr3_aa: CASSSDPGQGHYGYTF

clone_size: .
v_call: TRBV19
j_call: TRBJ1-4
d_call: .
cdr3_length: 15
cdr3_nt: TGTGCCAGTAGTATTGGAGGGCTGACTAATGAAAAACTGTTTTTT
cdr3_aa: CASSIGGLTNEKLFF

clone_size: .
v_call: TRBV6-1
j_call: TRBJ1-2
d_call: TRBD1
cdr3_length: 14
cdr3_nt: TGTGCCAGCAGTGAAGCCCTGACAGGGTTGGGCTACACCTTC
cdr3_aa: CASSEALTGLGYTF

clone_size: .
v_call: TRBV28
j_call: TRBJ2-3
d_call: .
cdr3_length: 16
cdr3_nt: TGTGCCAGCAGTTCGCCGGGCAGGGCCCTAGCAGATACGCAGTATTTT
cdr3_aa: CASSSPGRALADTQYF

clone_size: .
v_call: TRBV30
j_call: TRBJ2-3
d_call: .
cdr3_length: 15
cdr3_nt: TGTGCCTGGAGTCTCAATAGCGGAAGCACAGATACGCAGTATTTT
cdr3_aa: CAWSLNSGSTDTQYF

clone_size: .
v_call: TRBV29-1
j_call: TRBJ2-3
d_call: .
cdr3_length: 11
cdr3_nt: TGCAGCGCAAGCTCGACAGATACGCAGTATTTT
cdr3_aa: CSASSTDTQYF

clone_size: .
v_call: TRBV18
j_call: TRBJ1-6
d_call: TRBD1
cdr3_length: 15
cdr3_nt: TGTGCCAGCTCACTGGGACAGGGGGGCAATTCACCCCTCCACTTT
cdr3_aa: CASSLGQGGNSPLHF

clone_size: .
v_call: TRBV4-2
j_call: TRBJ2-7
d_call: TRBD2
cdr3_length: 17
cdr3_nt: TGTGCCAGCAGCCAAGATCCCGTAGGAACTAGCGGGAGCACGCAGTACTTC
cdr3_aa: CASSQDPVGTSGSTQYF

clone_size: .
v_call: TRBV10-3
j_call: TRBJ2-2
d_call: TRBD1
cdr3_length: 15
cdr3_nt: TGTGCCATCAGGGCCGGGACAGGGTCACCCGGGGAGCTGTTTTTT
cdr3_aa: CAIRAGTGSPGELFF

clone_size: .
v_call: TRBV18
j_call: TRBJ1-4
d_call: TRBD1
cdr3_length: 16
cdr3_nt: TGTGCCAGCTCACCAGGGACAGGGGGCGCGAATGAAAAACTGTTTTTT
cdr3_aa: CASSPGTGGANEKLFF

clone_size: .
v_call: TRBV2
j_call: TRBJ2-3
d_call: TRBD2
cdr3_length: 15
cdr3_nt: TGTGCCAGCAGCGCCCGGGGGGGCTGGGGAGATACGCAGTATTTT
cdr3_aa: CASSARGGWGDTQYF

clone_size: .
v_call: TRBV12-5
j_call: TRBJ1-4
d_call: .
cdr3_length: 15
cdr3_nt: TGTGCTAGTGGATCCGGACTGTCCCTTGGTGAAAAACTGTTTTTT
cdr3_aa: CASGSGLSLGEKLFF

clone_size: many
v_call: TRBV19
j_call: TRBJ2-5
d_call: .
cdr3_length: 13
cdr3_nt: TGTGCCAGTAGTTGGAGGGCGGAGGAGACCCAGTACTTC
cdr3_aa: CASSWRAEETQYF

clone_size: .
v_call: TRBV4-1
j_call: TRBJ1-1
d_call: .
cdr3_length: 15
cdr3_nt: TGCGCCAGCAGCCCATTTACCGGGTTAAACACTGAAGCTTTCTTT
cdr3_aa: CASSPFTGLNTEAFF

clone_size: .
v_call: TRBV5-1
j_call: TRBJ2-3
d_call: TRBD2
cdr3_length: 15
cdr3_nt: TGCGCCAGCAGCTTCGCGGGAGGGCCCGGGGATACGCAGTATTTT
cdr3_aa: CASSFAGGPGDTQYF

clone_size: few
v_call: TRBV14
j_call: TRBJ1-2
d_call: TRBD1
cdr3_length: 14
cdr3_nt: TGTGCCAGCAGCCCTCCGGGACAGCCCTATGGCTACACCTTC
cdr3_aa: CASSPPGQPYGYTF